The 30 T cell receptor beta chains given below trace back to one sample, sequenced in a study of blood T cell repertoires in COVID-19. Libraries were prepared by immunoSEQ multiplex PCR; TCRdb keeps only in-frame clonotypes and omits some of them. This sample has about 220,000 clones, with 80% found just once. The sample was peripheral blood. The receptor set was obtained from a human donor in a cohort sampled during active COVID-19.

The chain is built from TRBV24-1 and TRBJ1-2; no definite D call. There are 14 residues in the CDR3. V was pared by 2 bases and J by 0 bases, with 6 bases between. The germline gives CDR1 KGHDR, CDR2 SFDVKD. CDR3 sequence: CATSDYTANYGYTF. CDR3 bases: TGTGCCACCAGTGATTATACAGCTAACTATGGCTACACCTTC.

This sequence joins TRBV28 and TRBJ2-7; 7 bases match TRBD2. The CDR3 covers 16 residues. Germline V gives CDR1 MDHEN, CDR2 SYDVKM. V lost 6 bases, J lost 3 bases, and 14 bases stayed unmatched. CDR3 sequence (DNA): TGTGCCAGCAGGGACCCCCTAGCGGTGAGTTTCTACGAGCAGTACTTC. It specifies CASRDPLAVSFYEQYF.

The chain joins TRBV19 to TRBJ1-5, with D possibly matching TRBD1 (5 bases). CDR3 size: 15 residues. With 7 bases removed from V and 2 bases from J, the gap between germline ends came to 15 bases. CDR1 is LNHDA and CDR2 is SQIVND in the germline V gene (reference sequence). The CDR3 nucleotides read TGTGCCAGTACCCAGTCCGGGGGAGGCAATCAGCCCCAGCATTTT. As protein: CASTQSGGGNQPQHF.

The chain employs TRBV28 and TRBJ2-7, with 9 bases that match TRBD1. V shed 1 base and J 2 bases; nucleotides not matched to a gene: 9. The CDR3 has 17 amino acids. Germline loops: CDR1 MDHEN, CDR2 SYDVKM. The CDR3 DNA is TGTGCCAGCAGTTTATTGGCTTGGACAGGGGCTACCTACGAGCAGTACTTC. This codes for CASSLLAWTGATYEQYF.

This chain connects TRBV19 to TRBJ2-1, with TRBD2 identical over 7 bases. V was pared by 7 bases and J by 5 bases, with 8 bases of the junction left unmatched. The CDR3 sequence is 14 residues long. Germline V gene data show CDR1 as LNHDA and CDR2 as SQIVND (reference sequence). CDR3 in amino acids: CASIPSGTHNEQFF. The CDR3 DNA is TGTGCCAGTATTCCGAGCGGGACCCACAATGAGCAGTTCTTC.

The J gene is TRBJ2-7, the V gene TRBV3-1 (or the pseudogene TRBV3-2); 13 bases fit TRBD2. The CDR3 contains 16 residues. V was pared by 2 bases and J by 2 bases, with 3 bases of the junction left unmatched. CDR1 and CDR2 (germline): LGHDT, YNNKEL (reference sequence). In DNA, the CDR3 is TGTGCCAGCAGCCAACCAGGGACTAGCGGGACCTACGAGCAGTACTTC. This codes for CASSQPGTSGTYEQYF.

The genes are TRBV18 and TRBJ1-1; D possibly corresponds to TRBD1 (6 bases). V shed 5 bases and J shed 6 bases, with 16 bases lying between them. Germline CDR1 KGHSH, CDR2 LQKENI. The CDR3 spans 14 residues. The CDR3 nucleotides read TGTGCCAGCTCAGCACAGGGACTAAACGCTGAAGCTTTCTTT. It yields the protein CASSAQGLNAEAFF.

The genes are TRBV28 and TRBJ2-4; tentatively, D is TRBD2 (5 bases). The CDR3 is 17 residues long. The germline V gene encodes CDR1 MDHEN and CDR2 SYDVKM. Trimming took 6 bases from V and 0 from J, leaving 18 bases between them. For the CDR3, the DNA is TGTGCCAGCAGCGTGACTTCCGGACTGTTAGCCAAAAACATTCAGTACTTC. Its translation is CASSVTSGLLAKNIQYF.

The rearrangement uses TRBV18 and TRBJ2-7, with a weak D call TRBD1 (5 bases). Trimming stripped 5 bases from V and 3 bases from J, with 8 bases between. Germline lookup yields CDR1 KGHSH and CDR2 LQKENI. CDR3 length: 12 residues. In DNA form, the CDR3 reads TGTGCCAGCTCAGCGGACAACTACGAGCAGTACTTC. As protein: CASSADNYEQYF.

This chain joins TRBV11-2 and TRBJ2-7, with a weak D call TRBD1 (6 bases). The CDR3 is 14 residues long. Trimming left V 3 bases short and J 0 bases short, with 9 bases between. The germline V gene encodes CDR1 SGHAT and CDR2 FQNNGV. The CDR3 loop reads CASSFGQISYEQYF. CDR3 coding DNA: TGTGCCAGCAGCTTCGGACAGATCTCCTACGAGCAGTACTTC.

This rearrangement joins TRBV24-1 to TRBJ1-1, with 9 bases matching TRBD1. The germline V gene encodes CDR1 KGHDR and CDR2 SFDVKD. Trimming at V came to 3 bases and at J to 5 bases, leaving 6 bases not matched to a gene. The CDR3 consists of 15 residues. The CDR3 reads CATSDTGTGTTEAFF. The CDR3 region has the DNA TGTGCCACCAGTGATACGGGGACAGGGACGACTGAAGCTTTCTTT.

The chain employs TRBV7-9 and TRBJ2-5; 14 bases line up with TRBD2. Germline-derived CDR1 and CDR2 are SEHNR and FQNEAQ (reference sequence). J was trimmed by 2 bases and V by 4 bases; bases with no gene match: 6. This CDR3 has 17 residues. CDR3 residues: CASSWGTSGSGQETQYF. The CDR3 coding sequence is TGTGCCAGCAGCTGGGGGACTAGCGGGAGCGGGCAAGAGACCCAGTACTTC.

The chain employs TRBV7-2 and TRBJ1-5, with 9 bases matching TRBD1. This CDR3 spans 19 amino acids. The V gene end was trimmed by 4 bases and the J gene end by 2 bases; junction bases not matched to a gene: 15. Germline CDR1 reads SGHTA; CDR2 reads FQGNSA. CDR3 residues: CASSSSGTGSGWGNQPQHF. In nucleotides, the CDR3 is TGTGCCAGCAGCTCCTCCGGGACAGGGAGTGGCTGGGGCAATCAGCCCCAGCATTTT.

The V call is TRBV2, the J call TRBJ1-2; 12 positions match TRBD1. This CDR3 comprises 14 residues. Germline V gene sequence: CDR1 SNHLY, CDR2 FYNNEI. V shed 4 bases and J 6 bases; nucleotides not matched to a gene: 3. CDR3: CASSGDRGRDGYTF. The CDR3 region has the DNA TGTGCCAGCAGTGGGGACAGGGGGCGAGATGGCTACACCTTC.

The chain joins TRBV6-1 to TRBJ1-6, with D possibly matching TRBD1 (5 bases). This CDR3 is built from 14 residues. V was shortened by 1 base and J by 9 bases, with 10 bases between the two germline ends. Germline V gives CDR1 MNHNS, CDR2 SASEGT. CDR3 protein: CASSEVQGGSPLHF. The DNA of the CDR3 is TGTGCCAGCAGTGAAGTCCAGGGAGGTTCACCCCTCCACTTT.

CDR3 DNA sequence: TGTGCCAGCAGCCAGGGTTGGGGCAATCAGCCCCAGCATTTT. It encodes CASSQGWGNQPQHF. The chain joins TRBV2 to TRBJ1-5; tentative D call: TRBD1 (5 bases). V lost 6 bases to trimming and J lost 2 bases, with 11 bases between them. Per the germline V gene, CDR1 is SNHLY and CDR2 is FYNNEI. This CDR3 spans 14 amino acids. Full variable domain (remainder filled in from reference TRBV2 and TRBJ1-5): EPEVTQTPSHQVTQMGQEVILRCVPISNHLYFYWYRQILGQKVEFLVSFYNNEISEKSEIFDDQFSVERPDGSNFTLKIRSTKLEDSAMYFCASSQGWGNQPQHFGDGTRLSIL.

V and J are TRBV6-8 and TRBJ2-7; the D gene is possibly TRBD1 (6 bases). Germline V CDR1 and CDR2: MNHGY, SAAAGT. V gave up 8 bases and J gave up 5 bases, with 13 bases separating them. The CDR3 extends over 12 amino acids. CDR3 region: CASVGQKDEQYF. The CDR3, as DNA: TGTGCCAGCGTGGGACAAAAGGACGAGCAGTACTTC.

The chain links TRBV7-3 to TRBJ1-1, with TRBD1 matching 7 bases. J lost 3 bases, V lost 6 bases, and 10 bases had no gene match. This CDR3 has 15 amino acids. Germline V gives CDR1 SGHTA, CDR2 FQGTGA. The CDR3 coding sequence is TGTGCCAGCAGTCGTAACCAGGGGGGCGACACTGAAGCTTTCTTT. Its translation: CASSRNQGGDTEAFF.

V and J are TRBV7-9 and TRBJ1-4; TRBD1 might be the D (6 bases). Trimming cost V 5 bases and J 2 bases, with 12 bases left between them. Germline-derived CDR1 and CDR2 are SEHNR and FQNEAQ (reference sequence). The CDR3 is 15 residues long. The CDR3 DNA reads TGTGCCAGCAGCCATGGACAGCTTACTAATGAAAAACTGTTTTTT. Its translation: CASSHGQLTNEKLFF.

The J gene is TRBJ1-5, the V gene TRBV7-9; 12 bases agree with TRBD1. The junction had 10 bases not matched to a gene; V was cut back by 5 bases and J by 2 bases. The CDR3 has 18 amino acids. In germline, CDR1 is SEHNR, CDR2 FQNEAQ (reference sequence). For the CDR3, the DNA is TGTGCCAGCAGCCCCCCATTGGGACAGGGGGCTGGCAATCAGCCCCAGCATTTT. As protein: CASSPPLGQGAGNQPQHF.

This sequence joins TRBV5-6 and TRBJ1-2, with 7 positions matching TRBD1. The trim removed 4 bases at V and 8 bases at J, leaving 5 bases unmatched. Germline V gene lookup returns CDR1 SGHDT and CDR2 YYEEEE. This CDR3 has 12 amino acids. The DNA for the CDR3 is TGTGCCAGCAGCGGATGGACAGGAGGCTACACCTTC. Translating gives CASSGWTGGYTF. The complete variable domain, with remaining parts taken from reference TRBV5-6 and TRBJ1-2, reads DAGVTQSPTHLIKTRGQQVTLRCSPKSGHDTVSWYQQALGQGPQFIFQYYEEEERQRGNFPDRFSGHQFPNYSSELNVNALLLGDSALYLCASSGWTGGYTFGSGTRLTVV.

The V call is TRBV6-2 or TRBV6-3, the J call TRBJ2-2, with 8 bases identical to TRBD2. V gave up 5 bases and J gave up 7 bases; unmatched junction bases: 12. Germline CDR1 and CDR2: MNHEY and SVGEGT. This CDR3 contains 16 residues. CDR3: CASSARGGRLIGELFF. The CDR3 region has the DNA TGTGCCAGCAGTGCCCGGGGGGGCAGGCTGATCGGGGAGCTGTTTTTT.

The V and J genes are TRBV30 and TRBJ2-3; a weak D match, TRBD2 (6 bases). With 7 bases removed from V and 6 bases from J, the gap between germline ends came to 20 bases. Germline loops: CDR1 GTSNPN, CDR2 SVGIG (reference sequence). This CDR3 is 14 amino acids long. The CDR3, as DNA: TGTGCCTCCCCCGGGAAGGGCGGGATTGATACGCAGTATTTT. Amino acid sequence: CASPGKGGIDTQYF.

The V and J genes are TRBV25-1 and TRBJ1-2; 7 nucleotides align to TRBD1. Germline V CDR1 and CDR2: MGHDK, SYGVNS. V gave up 2 bases and J gave up 4 bases; unmatched junction bases: 1. The CDR3 totals 13 residues. CDR3 sequence reads: CASSEHRGYGYTF. The CDR3 nucleotides are TGTGCCAGCAGTGAACACAGGGGCTATGGCTACACCTTC.

The V call is TRBV6-6, the J call TRBJ1-5, with 10 bases that match TRBD1. CDR3 length: 18 amino acids. Trimming removed 5 bases from V and 3 bases from J; junction bases left unmatched: 13. Germline assignment: CDR1 MNHNY and CDR2 SVGAGI (reference sequence). CDR3 sequence: CASSPRDRGLIVNQPQHF. The CDR3 DNA sequence: TGTGCCAGCAGTCCCCGGGACAGGGGCCTGATCGTCAATCAGCCCCAGCATTTT.

The V call is TRBV21-1, the J call TRBJ1-2; the D call TRBD1 from the table was never checked on the DNA. TRBV21-1 is a pseudogene locus. The CDR3 loop spans 10 amino acids. The CDR3 sequence is CASSTNGYTF. CDR3 in DNA: TGTGCCAGCAGCACAAATGGCTACACCTTC.

There are a few counts of this clone. This chain connects TRBV27 to TRBJ2-1, with TRBD1 as a possible D gene (6 bases). Germline values: CDR1 MNHEY, CDR2 SMNVEV (reference sequence). Trimming removed 2 bases at V and 3 bases at J, with 11 bases between. The CDR3 is 15 amino acids. The CDR3 DNA reads as TGTGCCAGCAGTTTAGGGGGCCCTATCTACAATGAGCAGTTCTTC. Translation gives CASSLGGPIYNEQFF.

J is TRBJ1-3 and V is TRBV30; 9 bases are a match to TRBD1. Germline V CDR1 and CDR2: GTSNPN, SVGIG (reference sequence). The CDR3 consists of 16 residues. J lost 3 bases, V lost 2 bases, and 8 bases had no gene match. The CDR3 here is CAWSNPQGAIGNTIYF. The CDR3 DNA reads TGTGCCTGGAGTAACCCACAGGGGGCGATTGGAAACACCATATATTTT. The entire variable domain, with the rest obtained from reference TRBV30 and TRBJ1-3, is as follows: SQTIHQWPATLVQPVGSPLSLECTVEGTSNPNLYWYRQAAGRGLQLLFYSVGIGQISSEVPQNLSASRPQDRQFILSSKKLLLSDSGFYLCAWSNPQGAIGNTIYFGEGSWLTVV.

The chain is built from TRBV27 and TRBJ1-1; 12 bases agree with TRBD1. CDR1 is MNHEY, CDR2 SMNVEV, per germline (reference sequence). The V gene end was trimmed by 8 bases and the J gene end by 5 bases; junction bases not matched to a gene: 9. This CDR3 region has 15 residues. Here the CDR3 reads CASGFWGQGATEAFF. The CDR3 bases are TGTGCCAGCGGGTTTTGGGGACAGGGGGCTACTGAAGCTTTCTTT.

The V and J genes are TRBV19 and TRBJ1-1, with D possibly being TRBD1 (6 bases). Trimming shortened V by 1 base and J by 3 bases, and 12 bases separated the two germline ends. The CDR3 spans 15 residues. Germline assignment: CDR1 LNHDA and CDR2 SQIVND (reference sequence). CDR3 in DNA: TGTGCCAGTAGTATAGGGGCAGGGGCCTACACTGAAGCTTTCTTT. Encoded protein: CASSIGAGAYTEAFF.